A selection of T cell receptor beta chains follows, all from one sample in a study of blood T cell repertoires in COVID-19. Some clones are missing from TCRdb's copy, which holds only in-frame ones; the method was immunoSEQ multiplex PCR. The sample has roughly 54,000 clones; around 88% are singletons. The sample consisted of peripheral blood. These receptors were obtained from a woman between 55 and 75 years old with acute or convalescent COVID-19. Each CDR3 is given with its conserved first and last residue. A D gene is named only where the DNA matches it firmly. Only part of the rows carry a size: once, few, many, or a class if the clone is expanded.

d_call: TRBD1; clone_size: -; v_call: TRBV18; j_call: TRBJ2-2; cdr3_nt: TGTGCCAGCTCACCATGGACAGGGGCCGACACCGGGGAGCTGTTTTTT; cdr3_aa: CASSPWTGADTGELFF
d_call: TRBD2; clone_size: -; v_call: TRBV7-8; j_call: TRBJ2-7; cdr3_nt: TGTGCCAGCAGCGCCGGGACTAGCGGTAACGAGCAGTACTTC; cdr3_aa: CASSAGTSGNEQYF
d_call: -; clone_size: -; v_call: TRBV7-9; j_call: TRBJ2-3; cdr3_nt: TGTGCCAGCAGCTTCCAAGGGGGTCTTAGCACAGATACGCAGTATTTT; cdr3_aa: CASSFQGGLSTDTQYF
d_call: TRBD1; clone_size: -; v_call: TRBV18; j_call: TRBJ2-7; cdr3_nt: TGTGCCAGCTCCCTTCGGGGGACAGGGGTAGAGGACGAGCAGTACTTC; cdr3_aa: CASSLRGTGVEDEQYF
d_call: TRBD2; clone_size: -; v_call: TRBV4-2; j_call: TRBJ2-5; cdr3_nt: TGTGCCAGCAGCCCTGAGCGGGGGGCGAACCAAGAGACCCAGTACTTC; cdr3_aa: CASSPERGANQETQYF
d_call: -; clone_size: -; v_call: TRBV2; j_call: TRBJ1-1; cdr3_nt: TGTGCCAGCAGTAGACAGGAGAACACTGAAGCTTTCTTT; cdr3_aa: CASSRQENTEAFF
d_call: -; clone_size: few; v_call: TRBV5-1; j_call: TRBJ2-1; cdr3_nt: TGCGCCAGCTCCAGCGGATTAACCTACAATGAGCAGTTCTTC; cdr3_aa: CASSSGLTYNEQFF
d_call: -; clone_size: -; v_call: TRBV2; j_call: TRBJ2-1; cdr3_nt: TGTGCCAGCGGTCCCCGAGGATATGAGCAGTTCTTC; cdr3_aa: CASGPRGYEQFF
d_call: TRBD1; clone_size: -; v_call: TRBV4-2; j_call: TRBJ1-2; cdr3_nt: TGTGCCAGCAGCCAAGAGTCGACAGGGGTGGGTGGCTACACCTTC; cdr3_aa: CASSQESTGVGGYTF
d_call: -; clone_size: -; v_call: TRBV6-6; j_call: TRBJ2-7; cdr3_nt: TGTGCCAGCAGACTACGGGACACGATCTACGAGCAGTACTTC; cdr3_aa: CASRLRDTIYEQYF
d_call: TRBD2; clone_size: -; v_call: TRBV24-1; j_call: TRBJ2-7; cdr3_nt: TGTGCCACAAGGACTAGTTCACCACCCTACGAGCAGTACTTC; cdr3_aa: CATRTSSPPYEQYF
d_call: TRBD1; clone_size: -; v_call: TRBV12-3/TRBV12-4; j_call: TRBJ1-2; cdr3_nt: TGTGCCAGCAGCCGCCAGGGGGAGCATGGCTACACCTTC; cdr3_aa: CASSRQGEHGYTF
d_call: -; clone_size: -; v_call: TRBV19; j_call: TRBJ2-1; cdr3_nt: TGTGCCAGTAGTATCTTCGCAAGAGCTAGGTTAGAAAATGAGCAGTTCTTC; cdr3_aa: CASSIFARARLENEQFF
d_call: -; clone_size: -; v_call: TRBV18; j_call: TRBJ1-1; cdr3_nt: TGTGCCAGCTCACCGTCGGGTAGGGGCACTGAAGCTTTCTTT; cdr3_aa: CASSPSGRGTEAFF
d_call: -; clone_size: -; v_call: TRBV11-2; j_call: TRBJ2-7; cdr3_nt: TGTGCCAGCAGCTTAGTGAAGCACGAGCAGTACTTC; cdr3_aa: CASSLVKHEQYF
d_call: -; clone_size: -; v_call: TRBV10-3; j_call: TRBJ1-2; cdr3_nt: TGTGCCATCAGAGCGACTGAAGATTGGTATGGCTACACCTTC; cdr3_aa: CAIRATEDWYGYTF
d_call: -; clone_size: few; v_call: TRBV15; j_call: TRBJ1-3; cdr3_nt: TGTGCCACCAGCAGACGTGGTGCAGCTACGGGAGACACCATATATTTT; cdr3_aa: CATSRRGAATGDTIYF
d_call: TRBD2; clone_size: once; v_call: TRBV6-5; j_call: TRBJ2-7; cdr3_nt: TGCGGGGCCCGGACTAGCGGGAGCTCCTACGAGCAGTACTTC; cdr3_aa: CGARTSGSSYEQYF
d_call: -; clone_size: -; v_call: TRBV24-1; j_call: TRBJ2-7; cdr3_nt: TGTGCCACCAGTGAGACCGGGACCTACGAGCAGTACTTC; cdr3_aa: CATSETGTYEQYF
d_call: TRBD1; clone_size: -; v_call: TRBV3-1/TRBV3-2; j_call: TRBJ1-6; cdr3_nt: TGTGCCAGCAGCCCGACAGGGGGAAATTCACCCCTCCACTTT; cdr3_aa: CASSPTGGNSPLHF
d_call: TRBD2; clone_size: -; v_call: TRBV27; j_call: TRBJ2-5; cdr3_nt: TGTGCCAGCAGTTTAGCAACTAGCGGGAGGGAGACCCAGTACTTC; cdr3_aa: CASSLATSGRETQYF
d_call: TRBD1; clone_size: -; v_call: TRBV4-1; j_call: TRBJ1-2; cdr3_nt: TGCGCCAGCAGCCAACTGAACAGGGGGCGGCACTATGGCTACACCTTC; cdr3_aa: CASSQLNRGRHYGYTF
d_call: TRBD1; clone_size: -; v_call: TRBV27; j_call: TRBJ1-4; cdr3_nt: TGTGCCAGCAGTCTCACCGGGACAGGGGCGTATGAAAAACTGTTTTTT; cdr3_aa: CASSLTGTGAYEKLFF
d_call: -; clone_size: -; v_call: TRBV28; j_call: TRBJ1-6; cdr3_nt: TGTGCCAGCAGTTCCACGACAGGTATTAATTCACCCCTCCACTTT; cdr3_aa: CASSSTTGINSPLHF
d_call: TRBD1; clone_size: -; v_call: TRBV5-8; j_call: TRBJ2-2; cdr3_nt: TGTGCCAGCAGCTACAGGGGCCCCGGGGAGCTGTTTTTT; cdr3_aa: CASSYRGPGELFF
d_call: -; clone_size: -; v_call: TRBV3-1/TRBV3-2; j_call: TRBJ1-3; cdr3_nt: TGTGCCAGCAGCCAAAGCGCAGGAAACACCATATATTTT; cdr3_aa: CASSQSAGNTIYF
d_call: -; clone_size: -; v_call: TRBV7-2; j_call: TRBJ2-7; cdr3_nt: TGTGCCAGCACACCGCCGGGACTCTACGAGCAGTACTTC; cdr3_aa: CASTPPGLYEQYF
d_call: -; clone_size: once; v_call: TRBV3-1/TRBV3-2; j_call: TRBJ1-2; cdr3_nt: TGTGCTAGCGGCGGGGTTGGGGCTCGCTACACCTTC; cdr3_aa: CASGGVGARYTF